A selection of T cell receptor beta chains follows, all from one sample in a study of shared clonotypes between healthy human individuals. Generated by immunoSEQ multiplex PCR, the TCRdb table keeps only in-frame clones and is missing some. Of 2 million to 2.5 million clones listed, about 95% are singletons. Sequenced: naive CD4+ T cells sorted from blood. The receptors derive from a man aged 18 to 29 in good health. Each CDR3 is given with its conserved first and last residue. The D gene is left open where the match is weak. Size tells how often a clone was seen (once, few, many) or the class of an expanded clone, and some rows leave it out.

CDR3nt | CDR3aa | d_gene | v_gene | abundance | j_gene
TGCGCCAGCAGCTTGGTATCGGGGAACTCTGGAAACACCATATATTTT | CASSLVSGNSGNTIYF | . | TRBV5-1 | . | TRBJ1-3
TGTGCCAGCAGCAACCCGGGACAGAACACTGAAGCTTTCTTT | CASSNPGQNTEAFF | . | TRBV21-1 | once | TRBJ1-1
TGTGCCAGCAGCTTACCGGTTGGCTCTGGAAACACCATATATTTT | CASSLPVGSGNTIYF | . | TRBV7-2 | . | TRBJ1-3
TGTGCCAGCAGTTTAGTAACTCTGTCCACCGGGGAGCTGTTTTTT | CASSLVTLSTGELFF | . | TRBV28 | . | TRBJ2-2
TGTGCCAGCAGTTACAGGGGGACCCCCTCATACGAGCAGTACTTC | CASSYRGTPSYEQYF | TRBD1 | TRBV5-6 | once | TRBJ2-7
TGTGCCAGCAGCTCCCAGTGGACTAGCGGAACCGAGCAGTACTTC | CASSSQWTSGTEQYF | TRBD2 | TRBV11-1 | . | TRBJ2-7
TGCAGCGTTTCGTCTAGCGGGGGAGGAGAGACCCAGTACTTC | CSVSSSGGGETQYF | TRBD2 | TRBV29-1 | . | TRBJ2-5
TGTGCCAGCAGGACAGGGACTTTGAACACTGAAGCTTTCTTT | CASRTGTLNTEAFF | TRBD1 | TRBV2 | . | TRBJ1-1
TGTGCCAGCAGCCAAGATAGTGCTCAGACCTATGGCTACACCTTC | CASSQDSAQTYGYTF | . | TRBV4-2 | . | TRBJ1-2
TGCGCCAGCAGTGAGTATAGGGTGGGCACTGAAGCTTTCTTT | CASSEYRVGTEAFF | . | TRBV10-1 | . | TRBJ1-1
TGCGCCAGCAGTGCACAGGGGGCGTCCGGGGAGCTGTTTTTT | CASSAQGASGELFF | TRBD1 | TRBV10-1 | . | TRBJ2-2
TGTGCCAGTAGAGTCGGGATACCGGGACAGGGTTCCTACGAGCAGTACTTC | CASRVGIPGQGSYEQYF | TRBD1 | TRBV19 | . | TRBJ2-7
TGTGCCAGCAGAGGACAGGGCGATCAGCCCCAGCATTTT | CASRGQGDQPQHF | TRBD1 | TRBV27 | . | TRBJ1-5
TGCGCCAGCAGCCAGTTAATGGGAGGGGTCGGCACTGAAGCTTTCTTT | CASSQLMGGVGTEAFF | . | TRBV5-1 | . | TRBJ1-1
TGTGCCAGCAGTTACTACAGGTACAATCAGCCCCAGCATTTT | CASSYYRYNQPQHF | . | TRBV6-8 | . | TRBJ1-5
TGTGCCATCAAAGAGACAGGGCACTCTGGGGCCAACGTCCTGACTTTC | CAIKETGHSGANVLTF | TRBD1 | TRBV10-3 | once | TRBJ2-6
TGCAGCGTTGAAGATTCCGGGACTAGTGTTGATACGCAGTATTTT | CSVEDSGTSVDTQYF | TRBD2 | TRBV29-1 | . | TRBJ2-3
TGTGCCAGCACAGGGCAAGGGAATACGCAGTATTTT | CASTGQGNTQYF | . | TRBV2 | . | TRBJ2-3
TGTGCCAGCAGCTTAGCGGGGACGGTATCCTACGAGCAGTACTTC | CASSLAGTVSYEQYF | . | TRBV7-2 | . | TRBJ2-7
TGTGCCATCAGTGATCGCCCCGGGGAGCTGTTTTTT | CAISDRPGELFF | . | TRBV10-3 | . | TRBJ2-2
TGTGCCTGGAGTGATCGGGGGTACACTGAAGCTTTCTTT | CAWSDRGYTEAFF | . | TRBV30 | . | TRBJ1-1
TGTGCCAGCAGCAACAGGGGGTACGGCTACACCTTC | CASSNRGYGYTF | TRBD1 | TRBV28 | once | TRBJ1-2
TGTGCCAGCTCACCTAAGAGACAGGGAGGCAAAGATACGCAGTATTTT | CASSPKRQGGKDTQYF | . | TRBV18 | . | TRBJ2-3
TGTGCCAGCAGCGCGACAGGGGACACTGAAGCTTTCTTT | CASSATGDTEAFF | TRBD1 | TRBV6-4 | . | TRBJ1-1
TGTGCCAGCAGCCTGGGATGGGGGTGGACTGAAGCTTTCTTT | CASSLGWGWTEAFF | . | TRBV7-2 | . | TRBJ1-1
TGTGCCAGCAGTTTATTGAGGGGTGAGCAGTTCTTC | CASSLLRGEQFF | . | TRBV28 | . | TRBJ2-1
TGTGCCTGCAAAGGGACAGTCGGAAACACCATATATTTT | CACKGTVGNTIYF | TRBD1 | TRBV30 | . | TRBJ1-3
TGTGCCACCAGCAGAGATCTTAGATGGAACACTGAAGCTTTCTTT | CATSRDLRWNTEAFF | . | TRBV15 | . | TRBJ1-1
TGTGCCAGCAGTTTAAGCGGGGTCCCGGGACAGGGGTACGAGCAGTACTTC | CASSLSGVPGQGYEQYF | TRBD1 | TRBV27 | . | TRBJ2-7
TGTGCCAGCAGTCTCGAGGGTTTGAGCAATCAGCCCCAGCATTTT | CASSLEGLSNQPQHF | . | TRBV6-1 | . | TRBJ1-5
TGTGCCAGCAGCTTGAACACTGAAGCTTTCTTT | CASSLNTEAFF | . | TRBV5-6 | . | TRBJ1-1
TGCGCCAGCAGTGGGGAGAACACTGAAGCTTTCTTT | CASSGENTEAFF | . | TRBV10-1 | few | TRBJ1-1
TGTGCCAGTAGTAGACGACAGGTGGGTCAGCCCCAGCATTTT | CASSRRQVGQPQHF | . | TRBV19 | few | TRBJ1-5
TGTGCCAGCAGCCTAATGGGGTACACTGAAGCTTTCTTT | CASSLMGYTEAFF | . | TRBV11-2 | . | TRBJ1-1
TGCGCCAGCAGCGTAACCGGCCATGGGAGTGAAAAACTGTTTTTT | CASSVTGHGSEKLFF | . | TRBV5-1 | . | TRBJ1-4
TGTGCCAGCAGCTTGTGGGCTAGCGGGAGCTACGAGCAGTACTTC | CASSLWASGSYEQYF | TRBD2 | TRBV5-5 | . | TRBJ2-7
TGTGCCAGCAGACAGAAGGACAATAGCAATCAGCCCCAGCATTTT | CASRQKDNSNQPQHF | . | TRBV2 | . | TRBJ1-5